This T cell receptor beta chain was identified during a study of shared clonotypes between healthy human individuals. Trimming took off 5 bases at V and 3 bases at J, with 10 bases between the two ends. Germline lookup yields CDR1 SGHAT and CDR2 FQNNGV. This CDR3 is built from 13 residues. TCRdb's copy holds only in-frame clones and misses some; the assay was immunoSEQ multiplex PCR. This table has 2,500,000 or so clones, around 93% appearing once. The rearrangement joins TRBV11-2 to TRBJ2-5; D not resolved. Sequencing was carried out using naive CD4+ T cells from PBMCs. Specified subset: CD45RA+ positively selected. The receptor was derived from a young man in good health. Some clones in this sample may be carry-over from other donors' samples. In DNA, the CDR3 is TGTGCCAGCAGCCACAGAACGGAAGAGACCCAGTACTTC. Amino acid sequence: CASSHRTEETQYF.